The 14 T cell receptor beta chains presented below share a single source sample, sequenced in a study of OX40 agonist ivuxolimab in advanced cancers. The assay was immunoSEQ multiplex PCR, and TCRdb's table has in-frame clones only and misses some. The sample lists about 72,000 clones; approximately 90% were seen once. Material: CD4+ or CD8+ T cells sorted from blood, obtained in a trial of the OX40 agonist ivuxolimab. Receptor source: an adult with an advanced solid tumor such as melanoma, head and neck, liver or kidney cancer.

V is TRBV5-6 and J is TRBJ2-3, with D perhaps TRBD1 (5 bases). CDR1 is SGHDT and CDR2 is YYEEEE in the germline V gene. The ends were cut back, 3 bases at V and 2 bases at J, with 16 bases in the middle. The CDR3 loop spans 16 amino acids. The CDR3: CASSSLGGANTDTQYF. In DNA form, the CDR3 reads TGTGCCAGCAGCTCCCTGGGTGGGGCCAACACAGATACGCAGTATTTT. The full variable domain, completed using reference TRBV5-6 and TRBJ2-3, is DAGVTQSPTHLIKTRGQQVTLRCSPKSGHDTVSWYQQALGQGPQFIFQYYEEEERQRGNFPDRFSGHQFPNYSSELNVNALLLGDSALYLCASSSLGGANTDTQYFGPGTRLTVL.

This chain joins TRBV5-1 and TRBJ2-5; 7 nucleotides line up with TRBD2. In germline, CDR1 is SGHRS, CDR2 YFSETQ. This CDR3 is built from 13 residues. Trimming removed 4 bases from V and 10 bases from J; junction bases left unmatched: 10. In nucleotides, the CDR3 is TGCGCCAGCAGCAGCGGGACTGGCCAGGACCAGTACTTC. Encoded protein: CASSSGTGQDQYF.

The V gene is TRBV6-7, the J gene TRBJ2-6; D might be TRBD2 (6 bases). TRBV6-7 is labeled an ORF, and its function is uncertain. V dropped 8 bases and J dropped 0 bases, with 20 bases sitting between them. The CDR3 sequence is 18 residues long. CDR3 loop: CASGDRDSASSGANVLTF. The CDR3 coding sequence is TGTGCCAGCGGGGACCGGGACTCCGCTTCCTCTGGGGCCAACGTCCTGACTTTC.

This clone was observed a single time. The CDR3 reads CASSLAARGTASTDTQYF. The DNA for the CDR3 is TGTGCCAGCAGCTTAGCCGCCCGCGGGACAGCTAGCACAGATACGCAGTATTTT. This chain connects TRBV11-3 to TRBJ2-3; D is perhaps TRBD1 (7 bases). CDR1 is SGHNT and CDR2 is YENEEA in the germline V gene. CDR3 length: 18 amino acids. Trimming stripped 1 base from V and 0 bases from J, with 17 bases between.

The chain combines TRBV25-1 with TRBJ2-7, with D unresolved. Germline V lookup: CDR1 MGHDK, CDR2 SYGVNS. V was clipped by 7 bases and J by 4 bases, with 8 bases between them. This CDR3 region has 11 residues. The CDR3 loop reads CASKGFYEQYF. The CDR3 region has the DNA TGTGCCAGCAAGGGATTTTACGAGCAGTACTTC.

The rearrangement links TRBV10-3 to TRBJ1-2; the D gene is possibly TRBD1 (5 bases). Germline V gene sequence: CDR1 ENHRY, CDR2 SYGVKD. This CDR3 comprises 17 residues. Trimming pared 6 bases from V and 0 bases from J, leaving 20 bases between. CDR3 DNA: TGTGCCATCAGAGCTTTGGGGGGAAGCTACACTAACTATGGCTACACCTTC. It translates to CAIRALGGSYTNYGYTF.

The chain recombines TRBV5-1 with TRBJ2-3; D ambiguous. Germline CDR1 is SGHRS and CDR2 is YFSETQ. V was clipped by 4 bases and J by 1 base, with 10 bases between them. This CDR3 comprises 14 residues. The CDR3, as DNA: TGCGCCAGCAGCCCGGCGATCGGCACAGATACGCAGTATTTT. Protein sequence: CASSPAIGTDTQYF.

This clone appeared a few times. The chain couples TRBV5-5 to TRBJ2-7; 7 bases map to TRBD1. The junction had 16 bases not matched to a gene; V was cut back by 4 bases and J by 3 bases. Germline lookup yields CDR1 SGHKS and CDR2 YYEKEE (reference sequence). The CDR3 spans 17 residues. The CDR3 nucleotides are TGTGCCAGCAGCCTGAACAGGGGCCACGGGATATACTACGAGCAGTACTTC. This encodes CASSLNRGHGIYYEQYF. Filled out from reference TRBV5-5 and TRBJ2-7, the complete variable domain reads DAGVTQSPTHLIKTRGQQVTLRCSPISGHKSVSWYQQVLGQGPQFIFQYYEKEERGRGNFPDRFSARQFPNYSSELNVNALLLGDSALYLCASSLNRGHGIYYEQYFGPGTRLTVT.

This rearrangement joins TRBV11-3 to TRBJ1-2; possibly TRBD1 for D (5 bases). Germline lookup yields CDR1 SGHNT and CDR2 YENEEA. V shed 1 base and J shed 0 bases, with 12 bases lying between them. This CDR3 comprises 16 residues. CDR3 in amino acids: CASSLVVDRANYGYTF. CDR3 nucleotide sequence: TGTGCCAGCAGCTTAGTTGTTGACAGAGCTAACTATGGCTACACCTTC.

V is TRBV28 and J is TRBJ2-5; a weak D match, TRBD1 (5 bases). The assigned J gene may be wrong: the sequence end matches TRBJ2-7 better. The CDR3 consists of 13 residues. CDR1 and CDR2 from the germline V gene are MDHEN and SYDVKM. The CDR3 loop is CASSFGTGYEQYF. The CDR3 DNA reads TGTGCCAGCAGTTTTGGAACAGGTTACGAGCAGTACTTC.

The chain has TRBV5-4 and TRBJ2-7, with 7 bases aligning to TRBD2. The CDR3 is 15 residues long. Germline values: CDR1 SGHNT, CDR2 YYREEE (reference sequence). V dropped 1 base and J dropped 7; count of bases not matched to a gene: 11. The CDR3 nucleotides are TGTGCCAGCAGCTTGTGGATCGGCAGGGAGGGGGAGCAGTACTTC. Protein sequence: CASSLWIGREGEQYF.

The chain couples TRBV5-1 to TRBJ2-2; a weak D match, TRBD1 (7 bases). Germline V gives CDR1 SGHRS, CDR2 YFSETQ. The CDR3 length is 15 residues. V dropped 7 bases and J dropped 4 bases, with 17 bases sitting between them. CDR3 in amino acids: CASSDQGEVTGELFF. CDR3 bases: TGCGCCAGCTCCGATCAGGGGGAGGTCACCGGGGAGCTGTTTTTT.

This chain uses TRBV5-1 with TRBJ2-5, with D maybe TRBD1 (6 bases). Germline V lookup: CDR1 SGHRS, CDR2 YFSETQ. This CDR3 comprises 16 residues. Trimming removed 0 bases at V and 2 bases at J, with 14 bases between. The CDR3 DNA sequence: TGCGCCAGCAGCTTGGCCCCAGGGGCCCCACAAGAGACCCAGTACTTC. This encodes CASSLAPGAPQETQYF.

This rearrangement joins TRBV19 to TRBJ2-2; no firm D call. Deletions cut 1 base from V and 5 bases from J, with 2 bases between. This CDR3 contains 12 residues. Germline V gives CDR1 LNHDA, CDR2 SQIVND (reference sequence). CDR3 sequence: CASSIGTGELFF. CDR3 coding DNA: TGTGCCAGTAGTATAGGAACCGGGGAGCTGTTTTTT.